These 21 T cell receptor beta chains came from one sample sequenced in a study of immune cell composition in non-small cell lung cancer. Normal lung was sampled as far from the tumour as possible, at least 3 cm. Sequenced by immunoSEQ multiplex PCR; TCRdb stores in-frame clones only, minus some. This sample has around 3,000 clones, with around 70% found just once. The specimen sequenced was non-adjacent lung tissue. The receptor set was obtained from a human donor with non-small cell lung cancer.

The rearrangement uses TRBV5-6 and TRBJ2-3; no reliable D call. The CDR3 is 12 residues long. The germline V gene encodes CDR1 SGHDT and CDR2 YYEEEE. V lost 7 bases, J lost 4 bases, and 10 bases lay in between. CDR3 nucleotide sequence: TGTGCCAGCTCGGTCGCCTCAGATACGCAGTATTTT. This encodes CASSVASDTQYF.

The chain employs TRBV7-3 and TRBJ2-3; possible D gene TRBD2, 5 bases. There are 14 residues in the CDR3. The germline V and J ends were trimmed by 5 bases and 4 bases, with 13 bases remaining between them. The germline V gene has CDR1 SGHTA and CDR2 FQGTGA. CDR3 amino acids: CASSLGLWPDTQYF. The CDR3 nucleotides are TGTGCCAGCAGCCTTGGACTGTGGCCAGATACGCAGTATTTT.

J is TRBJ1-2 and V is TRBV5-1, with D unclear. The CDR3 contains 15 residues. CDR1 SGHRS and CDR2 YFSETQ come from the germline V gene. The germline V and J ends were trimmed by 4 bases and 7 bases, with 20 bases remaining between them. CDR3 nucleotides: TGCGCCAGCAGCGCATCCGACAACGCACTGGGTGGCTACACCTTC. This gives the protein CASSASDNALGGYTF. The full variable domain, its missing parts supplied by reference TRBV5-1 and TRBJ1-2, is KAGVTQTPRYLIKTRGQQVTLSCSPISGHRSVSWYQQTPGQGLQFLFEYFSETQRNKGNFPGRFSGRQFSNSRSEMNVSTLELGDSALYLCASSASDNALGGYTFGSGTRLTVV.

CDR3 loop: CAGPGQGYSPLHF. The CDR3, as DNA: TGCGCCGGACCCGGACAGGGGTATTCACCCCTCCACTTT. This rearrangement joins TRBV5-1 to TRBJ1-6; 9 bases fit TRBD1. J gave up 8 bases and V 10 bases, and 7 bases lay outside the gene matches. In germline, CDR1 is SGHRS, CDR2 YFSETQ. CDR3 length: 13 amino acids.

The chain is built from TRBV19 and TRBJ2-3, with D maybe TRBD2 (5 bases). Germline V lookup: CDR1 LNHDA, CDR2 SQIVND (reference sequence). The CDR3 spans 16 residues. V dropped 3 bases and J dropped 5 bases, with 18 bases sitting between them. CDR3 sequence reads: CASSISVDSAIDTQYF. The CDR3 DNA reads as TGTGCCAGTAGTATCAGTGTGGACTCCGCCATAGATACGCAGTATTTT.

The gene calls are TRBV5-1 and TRBJ1-1; 7 bases fit TRBD1. The length of the CDR3 is 17 residues. J was trimmed by 0 bases and V by 2 bases; bases with no gene match: 10. Germline assignment: CDR1 SGHRS and CDR2 YFSETQ. CDR3 DNA: TGCGCCAGCAGCTTTTACTCGACAGGGACAATGAACACTGAAGCTTTCTTT. Encoded protein: CASSFYSTGTMNTEAFF. The full variable domain, its missing parts supplied by reference TRBV5-1 and TRBJ1-1, is KAGVTQTPRYLIKTRGQQVTLSCSPISGHRSVSWYQQTPGQGLQFLFEYFSETQRNKGNFPGRFSGRQFSNSRSEMNVSTLELGDSALYLCASSFYSTGTMNTEAFFGQGTRLTVV.

This clone was counted a few times. The chain combines TRBV19 with TRBJ1-2; D unclear. The CDR3 totals 13 residues. Germline-derived CDR1 and CDR2 are LNHDA and SQIVND (reference sequence). Trimming shortened V by 7 bases and J by 7 bases, and 16 bases separated the two germline ends. CDR3: CASTRGWDGGYTF. DNA for the CDR3: TGTGCCAGTACCCGGGGTTGGGATGGTGGCTACACCTTC.

This sequence joins TRBV28 and TRBJ2-5; 7 bases are a match to TRBD2. Germline values: CDR1 MDHEN, CDR2 SYDVKM. The CDR3 covers 17 residues. J was trimmed by 5 bases and V by 5 bases; bases with no gene match: 17. CDR3 sequence (DNA): TGTGCCAGCAGTCAGCCTGCCAGCGGGACTTCGGGCGAGACCCAGTACTTC. Protein product: CASSQPASGTSGETQYF.

The chain couples TRBV29-1 to TRBJ2-1, with TRBD1 matching over 8 bases. J gave up 2 bases and V 1 base, and 4 bases lay outside the gene matches. Germline CDR1 SQVTM, CDR2 ANQGSEA. The CDR3 length is 15 residues. The CDR3 DNA follows: TGCAGCGTTGAAGTTACAGGGGGAACCTACAATGAGCAGTTCTTC. Translating gives CSVEVTGGTYNEQFF.

In its sample, this clone was seen once. The CDR3 sequence: CASSLATGGARGNTIYF. The CDR3, as DNA: TGTGCCAGCAGCTTAGCTACAGGGGGCGCCAGGGGAAACACCATATATTTT. V gene TRBV7-8 combines with J gene TRBJ1-3, with TRBD1 matching over 9 bases. V trimming: 0 bases; J trimming: 4 bases; junction bases outside the gene matches: 7. The CDR3 sequence is 17 residues long. Germline V gene sequence: CDR1 SGHVS, CDR2 FQNEAQ.

This clone was seen more than once but under ten times. The CDR3 protein is CASIKWGQPYEQYF. The CDR3 region has the DNA TGTGCCAGCATTAAGTGGGGGCAACCCTACGAGCAGTACTTC. The chain has TRBV2 and TRBJ2-7; D possibly corresponds to TRBD1 (6 bases). V lost 7 bases, J lost 2 bases, and 15 bases lay in between. The CDR3 runs 14 residues. From germline, CDR1 is SNHLY and CDR2 FYNNEI.

The chain links TRBV7-2 to TRBJ1-4; tentative D call: TRBD1 (5 bases). V was trimmed by 1 base and J by 8 bases, leaving 11 bases between them. The V gene's germline CDR1 is SGHTA and CDR2 FQGNSA. The CDR3 consists of 14 residues. CDR3 loop: CASSLGGTAEKLFF. CDR3 DNA sequence: TGTGCCAGCAGCTTAGGTGGGACTGCCGAAAAACTGTTTTTT.

This chain joins TRBV11-2 and TRBJ2-3; 8 bases match TRBD1. Germline-derived CDR1 and CDR2 are SGHAT and FQNNGV. The CDR3 covers 14 residues. The ends lost 5 bases at V and 6 bases at J; junction bases unmatched: 7. CDR3 amino acids: CASSLNRGADTQYF. The DNA of the CDR3 is TGTGCCAGCAGCCTCAACAGGGGGGCGGATACGCAGTATTTT.

This chain joins TRBV6-5 and TRBJ1-5; D not certain. The CDR3 contains 12 residues. Germline CDR1 is MNHEY and CDR2 is SVGAGI. With 7 bases removed from V and 2 bases from J, the gap between germline ends came to 6 bases. The CDR3 nucleotides are TGTGCCAGCAAGCTACGCAATCAGCCCCAGCATTTT. It specifies CASKLRNQPQHF.

The J gene is TRBJ1-3, the V gene TRBV4-1; the D is unclear. Germline-derived CDR1 and CDR2 are MGHRA and YSYEKL. The CDR3 is made up of 15 amino acids. Trimming stripped 0 bases from V and 4 bases from J, with 10 bases between. The CDR3 loop is CASSQDPGNGNTIYF. CDR3 DNA: TGCGCCAGCAGCCAAGATCCCGGGAACGGAAACACCATATATTTT.

V is TRBV28 and J is TRBJ1-1, with TRBD1 matching 9 bases. V trimming: 5 bases; J trimming: 0 bases; junction bases outside the gene matches: 7. Germline V gene data show CDR1 as MDHEN and CDR2 as SYDVKM. The CDR3 covers 16 residues. The CDR3 nucleotides are TGTGCCAGCAGTCCGGACAGGGGTACTATGAACACTGAAGCTTTCTTT. Translating it yields CASSPDRGTMNTEAFF.

The V call is TRBV18, the J call TRBJ2-7; 8 nucleotides line up with TRBD2. Germline-derived CDR1 and CDR2 are KGHSH and LQKENI. The CDR3 spans 17 residues. V lost 8 bases, J lost 0 bases, and 15 bases stayed unmatched. In DNA, the CDR3 is TGTGCCAGCACAGAACGGGCGAGCGGGAGTAGCTCCTACGAGCAGTACTTC. This sequence encodes CASTERASGSSSYEQYF.

This clone was seen a few times. This chain connects TRBV5-1 to TRBJ2-7; 9 bases match TRBD1. V dropped 5 bases and J dropped 0; count of bases not matched to a gene: 6. Germline values: CDR1 SGHRS, CDR2 YFSETQ. The CDR3 has 15 amino acids. The CDR3 here is CASSLQGAISYEQYF. Written as DNA, the CDR3 is TGCGCCAGCAGTTTACAGGGGGCCATCTCCTACGAGCAGTACTTC.

This clone was recorded a few times. Other DNA sequences within the sample encode an identical CDR3. This chain connects TRBV19 to TRBJ2-2, with TRBD1 matching over 9 bases. V dropped 6 bases and J dropped 2; count of bases not matched to a gene: 4. Germline CDR1 reads LNHDA; CDR2 reads SQIVND (reference sequence). The CDR3 is 15 residues long. The CDR3 DNA reads as TGTGCCAGTAGGACAGGGGGGCCAAACACCGGGGAGCTGTTTTTT. This sequence encodes CASRTGGPNTGELFF.

Within the sample, this clone is medium-sized. The chain carries TRBV4-3 and TRBJ1-1, with 9 positions matching TRBD1. The germline V gene has CDR1 LGHNA and CDR2 YSLEER. The V gene end was trimmed by 0 bases and the J gene end by 11 bases; junction bases not matched to a gene: 7. The CDR3 length is 14 residues. The chain's CDR3 is CASSQESTGGRAFF. CDR3 in DNA: TGCGCCAGCAGCCAAGAATCCACAGGGGGCCGGGCTTTCTTT.

This clone turned up a few times. V gene TRBV5-1 combines with J gene TRBJ2-2; maybe TRBD2 (6 bases). The length of the CDR3 is 15 residues. Germline V lookup: CDR1 SGHRS, CDR2 YFSETQ. Trimming removed 7 bases at V and 4 bases at J, with 17 bases between. The CDR3 protein is CASQAGSSPTGELFF. CDR3 nucleotides: TGCGCCAGCCAGGCGGGAAGTTCGCCCACCGGGGAGCTGTTTTTT.